The 13 T cell receptor beta chains reported below all come from one sample, sequenced in a study of metastatic and nonmetastatic thyroid tumors. Thyroid surgery was performed in patients who had received no treatment beforehand. TCRdb ran MiXCR on the PCR reads. The sample has approximately 86,000 clones, around 12% seen once. The sequencing sample was made of tumor tissue. The receptors stem from a female donor with papillary thyroid cancer or a benign thyroid nodule (not recorded which). Some clones in this sample may be carry-over from other donors' samples.

At least ten counts were recorded for this clone. The chain joins TRBV28 to TRBJ2-1; 9 nucleotides align to TRBD2. The CDR3 loop spans 16 amino acids. The ends lost 5 bases at V and 8 bases at J; junction bases unmatched: 13. Germline values: CDR1 MDHEN, CDR2 SYDVKM. The CDR3 loop is CASSGVAGGGRDEQFF. The CDR3, as DNA: TGTGCCAGCAGTGGAGTCGCGGGAGGGGGTAGGGATGAGCAGTTCTTC.

This clone was detected many times. Within the sample, other DNA sequences also encode this same CDR3. V and J are TRBV6-1 and TRBJ2-3, with 10 bases that match TRBD2. The CDR3 covers 15 residues. V lost 6 bases and J lost 2; bases outside the gene matches: 5. Germline V gene sequence: CDR1 MNHNS, CDR2 SASEGT. CDR3 loop: CASRVAGGSTDTQYF. The CDR3 bases are TGTGCCAGCAGAGTAGCGGGAGGATCCACAGATACGCAGTATTTT.

A word on this clone: Sequence at one end of the junction differs from germline and may be a read error. V gene TRBV7-3 combines with J gene TRBJ2-5; no reliable D call. CDR3 length: 12 amino acids. Germline CDR1 SGHTA, CDR2 FQGTGA. The CDR3 protein is CASSPDQEIQYF. The CDR3 DNA reads TGTGCCAGCAGCCCCGACCAAGAGATCCAGTACTTC.

Ten or more counts support this clone. The V call is TRBV9, the J call TRBJ1-1, with D unresolved. Deletions cut 0 bases from V and 1 base from J, with 7 bases between. The CDR3 totals 14 residues. The germline V gene encodes CDR1 SGDLS and CDR2 YYNGEE. The CDR3 DNA sequence: TGTGCCAGCAGCGTAGGGGATTCGAACACTGAAGCTTTCTTT. It translates to CASSVGDSNTEAFF.

This clone was seen a handful of times. The gene calls are TRBV15 and TRBJ2-5, with 8 nucleotides matching TRBD2. This CDR3 is 14 amino acids long. The V segment lost 8 bases and the J segment 5 bases; nucleotides outside the gene matches: 10. Germline loops: CDR1 LNHNV, CDR2 YYDKDF (reference sequence). DNA of the CDR3: TGTGCCACCGTACCAGCGGGAGACTCGGAGACCCAGTACTTC. It specifies CATVPAGDSETQYF. The full variable domain, its missing parts supplied by reference TRBV15 and TRBJ2-5, is DAMVIQNPRYQVTQFGKPVTLSCSQTLNHNVMYWYQQKSSQAPKLLFHYYDKDFNNEADTPDNFQSRRPNTSFCFLDIRSPGLGDTAMYLCATVPAGDSETQYFGPGTRLLVL.

This clone was counted at least ten times. The sample holds other DNA sequences that translate to the same CDR3. This chain uses TRBV6-6 with TRBJ2-4; the match to TRBD1 covers 8 bases. This CDR3 is built from 16 residues. Germline-derived CDR1 and CDR2 are MNHNY and SVGAGI (reference sequence). Trimming at V came to 3 bases and at J to 1 base, leaving 5 bases not matched to a gene. The CDR3, as DNA: TGTGCCAGCAGTTATACGACAGGGGTCGCCAAAAACATTCAGTACTTC. Encoded protein: CASSYTTGVAKNIQYF.

This clone was seen repeatedly, ten times or more. The chain employs TRBV9 and TRBJ1-6; D may be TRBD1 (5 bases). Trimming shortened V by 0 bases and J by 7 bases, and 11 bases separated the two germline ends. Germline CDR1 SGDLS, CDR2 YYNGEE. CDR3 length: 15 amino acids. The CDR3 loop is CASSVEGHRNSPLHF. CDR3 nucleotides: TGTGCCAGCAGCGTAGAGGGGCATCGGAATTCACCCCTCCACTTT.

This clone has ten or more counts. Compared with germline, one end of the junction differs, possibly owing to a read error. The gene calls are TRBV6-2 or TRBV6-3 and TRBJ2-6; TRBD1 agrees at 9 bases. The CDR3 runs to 16 residues. Per the germline V gene, CDR1 is MNHEY and CDR2 is SVGEGT. The CDR3 reads CASSYTGGSGADVLTF. The DNA of the CDR3 is TGTGCCAGCAGTTATACAGGGGGCTCGGGGGCCGACGTCCTGACTTTC.

The table lists this clone with many counts. CDR3 protein: CASSQFLGGGGHGNTIYF. The CDR3 nucleotides read TGTGCCAGCAGCCAATTCCTTGGAGGGGGCGGCCATGGAAACACCATATATTTT. The chain recombines TRBV16 with TRBJ1-3, with TRBD1 matching 7 bases. After removal of 1 base from V and 3 bases from J, the junction contained 12 bases not matched to a gene. Germline V gives CDR1 KGHSY, CDR2 FQNENV. The CDR3 length is 18 residues.

This clone was recorded at least ten times. The chain joins TRBV28 to TRBJ2-7, with 7 bases matching TRBD2. Germline V lookup: CDR1 MDHEN, CDR2 SYDVKM. The CDR3 runs to 14 residues. Trimming took 7 bases from V and 0 from J; bases not matched to a gene: 6. The CDR3 protein is CASTPAGSSYEQYF. CDR3 in DNA: TGTGCCAGCACCCCAGCGGGAAGCTCCTACGAGCAGTACTTC.

This clone was seen at least ten times. V usage is TRBV2 and J usage is TRBJ1-5, with D possibly being TRBD1 (5 bases). The CDR3 spans 14 residues. Germline V gives CDR1 SNHLY, CDR2 FYNNEI. Trimming took 3 bases from V and 5 from J, leaving 11 bases between them. The CDR3 loop is CASSESGRYQPQHF. Here the CDR3 DNA reads TGTGCCAGCAGTGAGTCAGGGCGATATCAGCCCCAGCATTTT.

This clone was found a few times. A read error may explain this, as a much larger clone is one base away. The rearrangement links TRBV6-1 to TRBJ1-4; D gene uncertain. This CDR3 spans 13 amino acids. From germline, CDR1 is MNHNS and CDR2 SASEGT. V gave up 2 bases and J gave up 10 bases, with 11 bases separating them. This CDR3 reads CASSESTKVKLFF. The DNA of the CDR3 is TGTGCCAGCAGTGAATCCACCAAAGTAAAACTGTTTTTT.

This clone was detected many times. V usage is TRBV28 and J usage is TRBJ1-1; 8 bases map to TRBD1. The germline V gene has CDR1 MDHEN and CDR2 SYDVKM. With V trimmed by 5 bases and J by 3 bases, 8 bases remained unmatched. This CDR3 contains 15 residues. CDR3 in amino acids: CASSQDRAGDTEAFF. The CDR3, as DNA: TGTGCCAGCAGTCAGGACAGGGCCGGGGACACTGAAGCTTTCTTT.